This is a list of T cell receptor beta chains from one sample in a study of response to subunit inactivated influenza vaccine. One entry per CDR3 protein, called by TCRdb with MiXCR from the RT-PCR reads. The data show 500,000 to 750,000 distinct CDR3 sequences, with about 14% seen just once and around 10% held by the top ten. The source was PBMCs from blood, collected 11 to 12 days after vaccination. The receptors shown here come from a man aged 50 to 60 who received an inactivated influenza vaccine. The CDR3 runs from the conserved cysteine through the conserved F or W. D genes are given only for firm matches. Where a row states a size, it is once, few, many or the class of an expanded clone; other rows omit it.

>TRBJ2-7|many|TRBV7-9|.
CASSSRNTPHEQYF
TGTGCCAGCAGCTCCAGAAACACCCCTCACGAGCAGTACTTC
>TRBJ1-1|.|TRBV20-1|.
CSAGRGGLGTEAFF
TGCAGTGCCGGGAGGGGGGGTTTGGGCACTGAAGCTTTCTTT
>TRBJ2-1|.|TRBV7-9|TRBD2
CASSSTLSGRAKDGQFF
TGTGCCAGCAGCTCAACACTTAGCGGGAGGGCCAAGGATGGGCAGTTCTTC
>TRBJ2-5|few|TRBV2|.
CASSDSKETQYF
TGTGCCAGCAGTGACTCAAAAGAGACCCAGTACTTC
>TRBJ2-4|few|TRBV28|.
CASSFETLAKNIQYF
TGTGCCAGCAGTTTTGAAACCTTAGCCAAAAACATTCAGTACTTC
>TRBJ1-4|.|TRBV7-7|TRBD1
CASSRGVDEKLFF
TGTGCTAGCAGCAGGGGGGTGGATGAAAAACTGTTTTTT
>TRBJ2-7|many|TRBV7-3|.
CASSLSGNGEQYF
TGTGCCAGCAGCTTATCAGGGAACGGCGAGCAGTACTTC
>TRBJ2-3|few|TRBV5-1|TRBD2
CASSLGLAGEDTQYF
TGCGCCAGCAGCTTGGGGCTAGCGGGAGAAGATACGCAGTATTTT
>TRBJ2-7|.|TRBV5-1|TRBD1
CASSWGEDRGLYEQYF
TGCGCCAGCAGCTGGGGGGAAGACAGGGGGCTTTACGAGCAGTACTTC
>TRBJ2-1|few|TRBV12-3/TRBV12-4|TRBD2
CASTTGGSSNEQFF
TGTGCCAGCACAACGGGGGGTAGTAGCAATGAGCAGTTCTTC
>TRBJ2-1|.|TRBV6-2/TRBV6-3|TRBD2
CASTRLAGPFSHEQFF
TGTGCCAGCACCCGACTAGCAGGGCCTTTTTCACATGAGCAGTTCTTC
>TRBJ2-7|few|TRBV20-1|TRBD2
CSARAGAGAYEQYF
TGCAGTGCTAGAGCCGGGGCGGGAGCCTACGAGCAGTACTTC
>TRBJ2-5|.|TRBV20-1|.
CSVTPLDQETQYF
TGCAGTGTAACCCCTCTGGACCAAGAGACCCAGTACTTC
>TRBJ1-5|.|TRBV20-1|TRBD1
CSASRDRGKNQPQHF
TGCAGTGCTAGCCGGGACAGGGGGAAAAATCAGCCCCAGCATTTT
>TRBJ2-3|few|TRBV6-2/TRBV6-3|.
CASSRPGGGTDTQYF
TGTGCCAGCAGTCGGCCGGGCGGGGGCACAGATACGCAGTATTTT
>TRBJ2-3|many|TRBV12-3/TRBV12-4|.
CASSSVDTQYF
TGTGCCAGCAGTTCAGTAGATACGCAGTATTTT
>TRBJ2-6|few|TRBV9|.
CASSPTLREKGSGANVLTF
TGTGCCAGCAGCCCGACTCTCCGGGAAAAAGGGTCTGGGGCCAACGTCCTGACTTTC
>TRBJ2-5|.|TRBV5-4|TRBD1
CAFNRGKKETQYF
TGTGCCTTTAACAGGGGAAAGAAAGAGACCCAGTACTTC
>TRBJ2-7|few|TRBV7-2|TRBD2
CASSIAGEVYEQYF
TGTGCCAGCAGCATAGCGGGAGAAGTCTACGAGCAGTACTTC